This entry features one TCR beta chain sequence. Its target is unknown. Time point here: persistent/refractory GD, antithyroid drugs over 5 years with positive TRAb. From PBMCs, RNA was extracted and then used to make the TCR library. For TCR beta, libraries came from iRepertoire HTBI primers and Arm-PCR of CDR3 regions. Each CDR3 protein gets one entry after TCRdb re-called the multiplex PCR reads with MiXCR. The sample has about 470,000 distinct CDR3 sequences, around a fifth seen once; the top ten hold around 7%. V was clipped by 3 bases and J by 4 bases, with 10 bases between them. CDR3 length: 13 residues. Looked up from germline, CDR1 is SNHLY and CDR2 is FYNNEI. This specimen belongs to a study of regulatory T cells in long-lasting Graves disease. Study conclusions and caveats: Researchers examined only peripheral blood and not thyroid tissue. Among samples with persistent disease, TRBV28, TRBJ1-2 and TRBJ2-5 were favored. Persistent Graves' patients showed a TCR diversity that was lower than that of newly diagnosed ones.

The chain has TRBV2 and TRBJ2-7; D perhaps matches TRBD1 (5 bases). The starting material was peripheral blood mononuclear cells (PBMCs), obtained when the disease was refractory, from a patient treated with antithyroid drugs. The TCR originated in a female donor with Graves disease. The CDR3 spells CASSEPGRYEQYF. The CDR3 DNA reads as TGTGCCAGCAGTGAGCCAGGGCGGTACGAGCAGTACTTC.